The 9 T cell receptor beta chains reported below all come from one sample, sequenced in a study of a mutant IDH1 vaccine in newly diagnosed glioma. The sample's time point: week 35, safety follow-up. Every single dose of the vaccine, 300 ug of mutant IDH1 20-mer peptide, came with topical imiquimod. Clones were sequenced by immunoSEQ multiplex PCR, and TCRdb holds only the in-frame ones, with some missing. The repertoire holds about 42,000 clones, roughly 83% seen once, with approximately 4.8% in the top ten. These receptors' antigens are unknown. The sample consisted of PBMCs, taken from a glioma patient whose treatment included an IDH1 peptide vaccine. These receptor sequences come from a woman between 50 and 59 years old with glioma.

The rearrangement joins TRBV7-6 to TRBJ2-3; 8 bases map to TRBD2. The V segment lost 5 bases and the J segment 10 bases; nucleotides outside the gene matches: 5. Germline CDR1 and CDR2: SGHVS and FNYEAQ. CDR3 length: 12 residues. The CDR3 is CASSPGGQAQYF. The CDR3 DNA reads as TGTGCCAGCAGCCCGGGGGGGCAGGCGCAGTATTTT.

The chain carries TRBV27 and TRBJ2-2; 7 bases agree with TRBD1. This CDR3 contains 13 residues. V gave up 5 bases and J gave up 3 bases; unmatched junction bases: 0. Per the germline V gene, CDR1 is MNHEY and CDR2 is SMNVEV (reference sequence). The CDR3 here is CASSTGDTGELFF. The CDR3 DNA reads as TGTGCCAGCAGTACAGGGGACACCGGGGAGCTGTTTTTT.

The genes are TRBV5-1 and TRBJ1-3; tentatively, D is TRBD1 (5 bases). This CDR3 region has 14 residues. V was trimmed by 3 bases and J by 2 bases, leaving 9 bases between them. The germline gives CDR1 SGHRS, CDR2 YFSETQ. This CDR3 is CASSSGHAGNTIYF. For the CDR3, the DNA is TGCGCCAGCAGCTCCGGACATGCTGGAAACACCATATATTTT.

This clone was recorded only once. The chain links TRBV6-4 to TRBJ2-2; D might be TRBD1 or TRBD2, each matching 6 bases. This CDR3 is 16 amino acids long. The germline V and J ends were trimmed by 0 bases and 10 bases, with 18 bases remaining between them. Germline V gives CDR1 MRHNA, CDR2 SNTAGT. Written as DNA, the CDR3 is TGTGCCAGCAGTGACTCCGGGGGCAGGGGAGGTAAGGAGCTGTTTTTT. As protein: CASSDSGGRGGKELFF.

The rearrangement uses TRBV7-4 and TRBJ2-7, with D hard to call. Trimming cost V 4 bases and J 2 bases, with 15 bases left between them. The CDR3 covers 15 residues. Germline V gives CDR1 SGHVT, CDR2 SQSDAQ. The CDR3: CASSYSLPLPYEQYF. CDR3 sequence (DNA): TGTGCCAGCAGCTACTCCCTCCCCCTACCCTACGAGCAGTACTTC.

The V gene is TRBV28, the J gene TRBJ2-4; D unclear. V gave up 5 bases and J gave up 0 bases, with 11 bases separating them. Looked up from germline, CDR1 is MDHEN and CDR2 is SYDVKM. The CDR3 has 15 residues. CDR3 in DNA: TGTGCCAGCAGTCCTCAGGTGATAGCCAAAAACATTCAGTACTTC. This gives the protein CASSPQVIAKNIQYF.

The rearrangement joins TRBV10-3 to TRBJ2-7; tentatively, D is TRBD2 (6 bases). The CDR3 is 13 amino acids. Germline assignment: CDR1 ENHRY and CDR2 SYGVKD. The V end lost 3 bases, the J end lost 1 base, and 7 bases lay between the germline ends. The CDR3 bases are TGTGCCATCAGTGATGCGGGGTCCTACGAGCAGTACTTC. This codes for CAISDAGSYEQYF.

CDR3 loop: CASSQDLAGGSPLHF. In nucleotides, the CDR3 is TGTGCCAGCAGCCAAGATCTGGCAGGGGGATCACCCCTCCACTTT. The chain links TRBV4-2 to TRBJ1-6, with TRBD1 matching 7 bases. V shed 0 bases and J 10 bases; nucleotides not matched to a gene: 6. The CDR3 extends over 15 amino acids. The germline CDR1 and CDR2 sequences are LGHNA and YNFKEQ.

The chain couples TRBV5-5 to TRBJ1-5; tentative D call: TRBD1 (5 bases). Trimming left V 7 bases short and J 0 bases short, with 17 bases between. This CDR3 has 16 amino acids. CDR1 is SGHKS, CDR2 YYEKEE, per germline (reference sequence). The CDR3 loop reads CASARARDGSNQPQHF. CDR3 bases: TGTGCCAGCGCCCGGGCCCGGGACGGTAGCAATCAGCCCCAGCATTTT.